Given below is one T cell receptor (beta chain) in context. The antigen remains undetermined. Treatment was busulfan-fludarabine conditioning, a marrow graft, and cyclophosphamide on days +3 and +4. The entry originates in a study of T cells after posttransplantation cyclophosphamide. Germline V gives CDR1 KGHSH, CDR2 LQKENI. The CDR3 runs to 17 residues. V lost 2 bases and J lost 0, with 15 bases in between. Overall study results and limits: Recipient CMV seropositivity and CMV reactivation strongly tracked TRB clonality. TRB overlap between skin or GI tissue T cells and blood was limited. Later post-transplant blood repertoires were often dominated by donor CD8+ memory clones.

Repertoires were generated with immunoSEQ multiplex PCR, while TCRdb's copy carries only in-frame clones and drops some. The top ten clones hold less than 4% of a sample with approximately 5,900 clones, 82% of them seen once. This sequence was found in a male patient in his forties or fifties who received an allogeneic stem cell transplant from a related donor and was CMV-positive. The graft donor may be the source of some T cells. The V gene is TRBV18, the J gene TRBJ2-3, with D perhaps TRBD2 (6 bases). The material sequenced was CD4+ T cells sorted from blood, taken about 350 days after allogeneic stem cell transplant with posttransplant cyclophosphamide. The CDR3 DNA sequence: TGTGCCAGCTCACCATTTGATAATGCGGGGAGCACAGATACGCAGTATTTT. This sequence encodes CASSPFDNAGSTDTQYF.